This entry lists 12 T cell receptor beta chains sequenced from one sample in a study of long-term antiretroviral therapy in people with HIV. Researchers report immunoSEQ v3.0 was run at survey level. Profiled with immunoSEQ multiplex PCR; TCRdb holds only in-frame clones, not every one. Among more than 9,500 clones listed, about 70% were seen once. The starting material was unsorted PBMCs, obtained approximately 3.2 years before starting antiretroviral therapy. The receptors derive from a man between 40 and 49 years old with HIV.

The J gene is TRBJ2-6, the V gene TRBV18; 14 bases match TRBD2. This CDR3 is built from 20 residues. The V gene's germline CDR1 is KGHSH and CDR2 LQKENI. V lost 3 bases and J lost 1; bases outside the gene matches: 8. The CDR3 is CASSPMGLAGVSSGANVLTF. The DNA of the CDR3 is TGTGCCAGCTCACCTATGGGACTAGCGGGAGTAAGTTCTGGGGCCAACGTCCTGACTTTC.

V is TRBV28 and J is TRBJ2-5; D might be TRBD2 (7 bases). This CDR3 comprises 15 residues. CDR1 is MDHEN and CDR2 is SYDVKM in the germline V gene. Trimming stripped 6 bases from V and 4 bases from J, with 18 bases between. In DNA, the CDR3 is TGTGCCAGCAGACCGCAGGGAGGGGGGGGAGAGACCCAGTACTTC. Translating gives CASRPQGGGGETQYF. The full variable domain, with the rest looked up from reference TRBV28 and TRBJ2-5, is DVKVTQSSRYLVKRTGEKVFLECVQDMDHENMFWYRQDPGLGLRLIYFSYDVKMKEKGDIPEGYSVSREKKERFSLILESASTNQTSMYLCASRPQGGGGETQYFGPGTRLLVL.

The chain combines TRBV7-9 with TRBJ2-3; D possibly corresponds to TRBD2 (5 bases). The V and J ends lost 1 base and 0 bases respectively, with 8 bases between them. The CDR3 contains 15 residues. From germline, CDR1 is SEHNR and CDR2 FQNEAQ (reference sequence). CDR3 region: CASSLEDFSTDTQYF. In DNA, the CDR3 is TGTGCCAGCAGCTTAGAGGACTTTAGCACAGATACGCAGTATTTT. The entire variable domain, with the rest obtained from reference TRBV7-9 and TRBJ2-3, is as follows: DTGVSQNPRHKITKRGQNVTFRCDPISEHNRLYWYRQTLGQGPEFLTYFQNEAQLEKSRLLSDRFSAERPKGSFSTLEIQRTEQGDSAMYLCASSLEDFSTDTQYFGPGTRLTVL.

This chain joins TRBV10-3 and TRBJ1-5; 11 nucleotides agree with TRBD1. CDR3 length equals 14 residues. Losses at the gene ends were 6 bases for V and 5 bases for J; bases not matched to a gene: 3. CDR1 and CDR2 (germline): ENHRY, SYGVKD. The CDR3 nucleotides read TGTGCCATCAGGGCGGGACAGGGGGATCAGCCCCAGCATTTT. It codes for CAIRAGQGDQPQHF.

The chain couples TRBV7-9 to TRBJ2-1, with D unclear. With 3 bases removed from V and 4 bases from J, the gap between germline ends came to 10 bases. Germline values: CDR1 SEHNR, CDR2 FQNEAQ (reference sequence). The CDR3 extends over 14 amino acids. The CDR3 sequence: CASSFGIPYNEQFF. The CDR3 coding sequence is TGTGCCAGCAGCTTCGGAATCCCTTACAATGAGCAGTTCTTC.

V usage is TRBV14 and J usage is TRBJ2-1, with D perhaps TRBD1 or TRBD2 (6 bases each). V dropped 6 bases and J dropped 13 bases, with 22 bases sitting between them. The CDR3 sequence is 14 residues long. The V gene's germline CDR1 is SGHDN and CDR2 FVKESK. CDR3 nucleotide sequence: TGTGCCAGCAGGGGTAGCGGATTTCTAGGGGGACAGTTCTTC. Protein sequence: CASRGSGFLGGQFF.

DNA of the CDR3: TGCAGCGTGCAGTCGGACAGGGCTGGCTACACCTTC. It is translated as CSVQSDRAGYTF. The chain uses TRBV29-1 and TRBJ1-2, with TRBD1 matching 8 bases. This CDR3 has 12 residues. J was trimmed by 7 bases and V by 6 bases; bases with no gene match: 7. Looked up from germline, CDR1 is SQVTM and CDR2 is ANQGSEA.

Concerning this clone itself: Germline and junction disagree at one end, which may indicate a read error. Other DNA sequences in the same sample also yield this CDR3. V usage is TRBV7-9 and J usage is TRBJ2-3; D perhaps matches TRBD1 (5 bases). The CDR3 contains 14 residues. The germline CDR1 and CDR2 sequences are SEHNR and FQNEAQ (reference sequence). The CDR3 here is CASSLGQYTDTQYF. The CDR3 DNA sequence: TGTGCCAGCAGTTTAGGACAATACACAGATACGCAGTATTTT. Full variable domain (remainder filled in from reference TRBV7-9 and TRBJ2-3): DTGVSQNPRHKITKRGQNVTFRCDPISEHNRLYWYRQTLGQGPEFLTYFQNEAQLEKSRLLSDRFSAERPKGSFSTLEIQRTEQGDSAMYLCASSLGQYTDTQYFGPGTRLTVL.

CDR3 bases: TGTGCCAGCAGCTTCGACAGGGGTGGGAACAATGAGCAGTTCTTC. Translation gives CASSFDRGGNNEQFF. The rearrangement joins TRBV7-3 to TRBJ2-1; 8 nucleotides align to TRBD1. CDR1 and CDR2 (germline): SGHTA, FQGTGA. The CDR3 sequence is 15 residues long. V trimming: 3 bases; J trimming: 5 bases; junction bases outside the gene matches: 6.

The CDR3 DNA reads TGTGCCAGCAGCTTGGTAACGCGTAGTATGAACACTGAAGCTTTCTTT. Amino acids: CASSLVTRSMNTEAFF. This chain connects TRBV5-6 to TRBJ1-1; D unresolved. Germline V CDR1 and CDR2: SGHDT, YYEEEE. The CDR3 totals 16 residues. Trimming left V 0 bases short and J 0 bases short, with 12 bases between.

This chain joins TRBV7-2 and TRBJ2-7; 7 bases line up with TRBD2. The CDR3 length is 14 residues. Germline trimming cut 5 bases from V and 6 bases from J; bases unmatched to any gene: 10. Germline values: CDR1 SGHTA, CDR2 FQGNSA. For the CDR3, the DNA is TGTGCCAGCAGCAGCACTAGCGACGTCGGCGAGCAGTACTTC. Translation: CASSSTSDVGEQYF.

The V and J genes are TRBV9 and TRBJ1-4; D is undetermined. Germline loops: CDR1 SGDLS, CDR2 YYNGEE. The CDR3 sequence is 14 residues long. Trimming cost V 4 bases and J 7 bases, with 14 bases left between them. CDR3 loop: CASSSQDRVEKLFF. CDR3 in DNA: TGTGCCAGCAGCTCCCAGGACCGGGTTGAAAAACTGTTTTTT.